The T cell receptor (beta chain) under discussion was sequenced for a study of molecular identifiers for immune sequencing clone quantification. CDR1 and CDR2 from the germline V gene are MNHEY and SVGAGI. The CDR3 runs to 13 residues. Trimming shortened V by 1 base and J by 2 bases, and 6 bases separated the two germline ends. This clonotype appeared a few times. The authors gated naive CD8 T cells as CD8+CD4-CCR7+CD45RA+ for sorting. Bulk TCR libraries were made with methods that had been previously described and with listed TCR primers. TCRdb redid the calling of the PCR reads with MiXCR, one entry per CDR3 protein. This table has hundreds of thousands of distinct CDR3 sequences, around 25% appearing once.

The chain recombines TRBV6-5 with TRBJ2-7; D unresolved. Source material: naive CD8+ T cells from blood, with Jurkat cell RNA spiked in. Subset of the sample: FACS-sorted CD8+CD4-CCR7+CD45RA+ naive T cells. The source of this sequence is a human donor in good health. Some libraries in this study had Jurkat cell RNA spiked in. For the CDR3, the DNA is TGTGCCAGCAGTTACTTGGCAGCCTACGAGCAGTACTTC. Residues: CASSYLAAYEQYF.